Sequencing of this T cell receptor (beta chain) was carried out in a study of type 1 and type 2 diabetes patients (dated by TCRdb to about 2016). Study-level background: About nine type 1 diabetes patients, a few type 2 diabetes patients and 6 or 7 nondiabetic controls, all recruited in China, made up the cohort. Throughout the study, CD4 or CD8 MicroBeads on MACS columns were used to positively select CD4+ and CD8+ T cells from PBMCs. Altogether, around 19,000,000 paired-end reads were produced across the whole study. In the study, high-throughput sequencing was used to profile TCRbeta repertoires so that type 1 diabetes, type 2 diabetes and nondiabetic individuals could be compared. Type 2 diabetes patients served as a disease comparison group for the type 1 diabetes patients. When approximately 20-cycle amplification was compared with approximately 24-cycle amplification, V gene usage looked similar, suggesting that primer efficiencies were similar and PCR bias was random. Paired-end sequencing of TCRbeta libraries was performed on Illumina HiSeq 2000 or MiSeq instruments. Broad study findings and their caveats: Only a limited number of T2D and control samples were sequenced, so some T1D-only HECs might also appear in more T2D or control samples. The study groups were not matched for age and gender, which could bias interpretation. In both CD4+ and CD8+ T cells, type 2 diabetes repertoires were highly diverse and significantly more diverse than type 1 diabetes repertoires. V and J gene usage patterns of type 2 diabetes and control samples were highly correlated, averaging about 0.97 between samples. Type 2 diabetes patients had few highly-expanded CD4+ clones (median one), and those clones made up a median roughly 3.7% of reads.

Standard classification criteria for type 1 or type 2 diabetes were met by all diabetic patients, and glucose and C-peptide were assessed by WHO-recommended methods. Donors were excluded if they had other autoimmune diseases or infections within the previous four weeks. Approximately 9.7 milliliters of peripheral blood were drawn from each participant. LymphoPrep density separation was used to isolate PBMCs. Data came from an Illumina MiSeq. Genomic DNA from sorted T cell subsets was used as template for TCRbeta CDR3 amplification. Multiplex PCR with 30 forward and 13 reverse primers amplified the TCRbeta CDR3 region. PCR products were purified with AMPure XP beads, after which indices and adaptors were added in a second approximately 26-cycle PCR. Before sequencing, libraries were gel-purified with the QIAquick Gel Extraction Kit. On the authors' methods: Paired-end reads were merged with FLASH and aligned to IMGT V, D and J germline references using IgBLAST. After reads whose alignment identity to germline references fell below 70% were discarded, approximately 11 million reads remained study-wide. Following IMGT definitions, CDR3 boundaries, reading frame and productivity were assigned. Clones at or above 1% of reads were defined as highly-expanded clones, and diversity was measured by normalized Shannon entropy. Group differences in Shannon entropy were tested with unpaired two-tailed t-tests. The public reads were run again by TCRdb, first through fastp at Q25 and then through MiXCR, and only productive beta chains were kept. For every CDR3 protein sequence, its rows merge into one entry that carries the most common genes and DNA. The V and J calls shown here were made by TCRdb, not taken from the authors' results. The table for this sample lists more than 250,000 distinct CDR3 sequences; around 47% of them were counted only once. Jointly, the top ten make up roughly 13% of the sample.

This clonotype came up a few times. The antigen it binds to is not known. Qualities for individual bases were not recorded, and no much larger clone is one base off. From its cysteine to its phenylalanine, the CDR3 spans 13 amino acids. Solely the CDR3 DNA is kept, with 39 bases framed from the first base. From the germline V gene (reference sequence), CDR1 is DFQATT and CDR2 is SNEGSKA. At the junction V is shortened by 0 bases and J by 5 bases; bases outside the gene matches: 3. The V and J segments used are TRBV20-1 and TRBJ2-5; 7 central bases correspond to TRBD2. This sequence was found in a man aged 18 to 29 with type 2 diabetes. Sequenced input: peripheral blood mononuclear cells (PBMCs). This receptor carries the CDR3 CSAREGGWETQYF. The DNA sequence is as follows: TGCAGTGCTAGAGAGGGGGGGTGGGAGACCCAGTACTTC.